This T cell receptor beta chain was sequenced during a study of cytomegalovirus exposure and HLA in healthy donors. With 6 bases removed from V and 0 bases from J, the gap between germline ends came to 11 bases. The CDR3 is 14 amino acids. In germline, CDR1 is MNHEY, CDR2 SMNVEV (reference sequence). The PCR was carried out with 60 Vbeta primers and 13 Jbeta primers. Method: immunoSEQ multiplex PCR; TCRdb's copy keeps in-frame clones and lacks some. Of over 150,000 clones detected, approximately 80% appear once; the ten largest clones hold more than 7%. This TCR was sampled from a male donor in good health and CMV-seropositive. The material sequenced was PBMCs. The chain recombines TRBV27 with TRBJ1-1, with D unclear. CDR3: CASRGYSLNTEAFF. The CDR3 coding sequence is TGTGCCAGCAGAGGTTACAGCTTGAACACTGAAGCTTTCTTT.